The 6 T cell receptor beta chains listed next were all sequenced from one sample in a study of OX40 agonist ivuxolimab in advanced cancers. The protocol was immunoSEQ multiplex PCR, while the TCRdb copy is restricted to in-frame clones and leaves out a portion. The sample has tens of thousands of clones; around three quarters are singletons. The source material was CD4+ or CD8+ T cells sorted from blood, sampled in a trial of the OX40 agonist ivuxolimab. The source is an adult with an advanced solid tumor such as melanoma, head and neck, liver or kidney cancer.

V gene TRBV6-1 combines with J gene TRBJ1-1; 7 bases line up with TRBD1. The CDR3 runs 15 residues. V was clipped by 4 bases and J by 2 bases; unmatched bases: 7. CDR1 and CDR2 (germline): MNHNS, SASEGT. CDR3 loop: CASSGGQQINTEAFF. DNA for the CDR3: TGTGCCAGCAGTGGGGGACAGCAGATAAACACTGAAGCTTTCTTT.

The V call is TRBV11-3, the J call TRBJ2-5; 10 bases line up with TRBD2. Trimming took 5 bases from V and 2 from J; bases not matched to a gene: 11. Germline V gene data show CDR1 as SGHNT and CDR2 as YENEEA. The CDR3 consists of 17 residues. This CDR3 reads CASSLGVAGGSQETQYF. The DNA for the CDR3 is TGTGCCAGCAGCCTTGGGGTAGCGGGAGGATCACAAGAGACCCAGTACTTC. Based on the CDR3 plus reference TRBV11-3 and TRBJ2-5, the full variable domain is EAGVVQSPRYKIIEKKQPVAFWCNPISGHNTLYWYLQNLGQGPELLIRYENEEAVDDSQLPKDRFSAERLKGVDSTLKIQPAELGDSAVYLCASSLGVAGGSQETQYFGPGTRLLVL.

This rearrangement joins TRBV6-5 to TRBJ2-1, with D uncertain. With 6 bases removed from V and 6 bases from J, the gap between germline ends came to 12 bases. In germline, CDR1 is MNHEY, CDR2 SVGAGI. The CDR3 is 13 amino acids. The chain's CDR3 is CASSLVGGNEQFF. CDR3 coding DNA: TGTGCCAGCAGCTTGGTGGGTGGCAATGAGCAGTTCTTC.

V and J are TRBV19 and TRBJ2-5; D gene ambiguous. The CDR3 contains 14 residues. From germline, CDR1 is LNHDA and CDR2 SQIVND (reference sequence). Trimming removed 1 base from V and 1 base from J, with 7 bases in between. Here the CDR3 reads CASSIARSQETQYF. CDR3 coding DNA: TGTGCCAGTAGTATAGCGCGGAGCCAAGAGACCCAGTACTTC.

J is TRBJ2-7 and V is TRBV15, with D maybe TRBD1 (6 bases). Trimming left V 4 bases short and J 2 bases short, with 12 bases between. The CDR3 is made up of 14 amino acids. The germline V gene encodes CDR1 LNHNV and CDR2 YYDKDF (reference sequence). This CDR3 reads CATSTRGPTYEQYF. The CDR3 nucleotides are TGTGCCACCAGCACCAGGGGCCCTACCTACGAGCAGTACTTC.

The CDR3 is CASTFGLAGQETQYF. The CDR3 DNA sequence: TGTGCCAGCACCTTCGGACTAGCGGGCCAAGAGACCCAGTACTTC. This chain uses TRBV28 with TRBJ2-5, with TRBD2 matching over 11 bases. Germline V lookup: CDR1 MDHEN, CDR2 SYDVKM. V lost 7 bases, J lost 1 base, and 5 bases stayed unmatched. The CDR3 consists of 15 residues.